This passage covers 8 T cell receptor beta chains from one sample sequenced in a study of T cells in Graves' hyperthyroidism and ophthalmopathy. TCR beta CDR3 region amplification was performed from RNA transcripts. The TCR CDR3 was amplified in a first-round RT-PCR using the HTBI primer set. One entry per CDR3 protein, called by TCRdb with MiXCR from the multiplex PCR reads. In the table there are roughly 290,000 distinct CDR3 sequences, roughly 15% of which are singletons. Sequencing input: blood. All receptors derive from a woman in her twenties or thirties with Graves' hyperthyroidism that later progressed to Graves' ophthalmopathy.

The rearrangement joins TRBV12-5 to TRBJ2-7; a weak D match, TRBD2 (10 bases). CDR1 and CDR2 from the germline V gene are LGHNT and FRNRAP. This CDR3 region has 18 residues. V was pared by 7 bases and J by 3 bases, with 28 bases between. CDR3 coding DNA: TGTGCTAGTGAAACAGGGGGCGCAGGGGCTAGCGGGGGCTACGAGCAGTACTTC. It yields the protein CASETGGAGASGGYEQYF.

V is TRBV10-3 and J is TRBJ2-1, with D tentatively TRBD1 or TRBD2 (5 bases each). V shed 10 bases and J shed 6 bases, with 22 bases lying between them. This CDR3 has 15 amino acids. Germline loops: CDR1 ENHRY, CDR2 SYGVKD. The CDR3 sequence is CATEQARAQVNEQFF. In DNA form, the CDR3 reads TGTGCCACGGAACAGGCGCGGGCCCAGGTCAATGAGCAGTTCTTC.

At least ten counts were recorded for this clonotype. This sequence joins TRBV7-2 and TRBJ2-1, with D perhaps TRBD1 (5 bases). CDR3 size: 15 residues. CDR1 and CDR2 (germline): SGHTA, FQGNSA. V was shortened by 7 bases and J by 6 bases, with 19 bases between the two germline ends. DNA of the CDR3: TGTGCCAGCACCCCGGCCGGGTCAAGGGGCAATGAGCAGTTCTTC. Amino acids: CASTPAGSRGNEQFF.

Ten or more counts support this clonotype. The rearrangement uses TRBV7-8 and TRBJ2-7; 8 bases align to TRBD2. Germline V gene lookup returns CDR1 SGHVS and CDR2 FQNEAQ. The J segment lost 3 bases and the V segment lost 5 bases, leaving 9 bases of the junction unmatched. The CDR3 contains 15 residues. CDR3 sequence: CASSRLAGTGYEQYF. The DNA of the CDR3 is TGTGCCAGCAGCCGCTTAGCGGGGACTGGCTACGAGCAGTACTTC.

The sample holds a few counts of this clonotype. DNA for the CDR3: TGTGCCAGCAGCCCGTTCTCCGCGACGGGAAACACCATATATTTT. Translation: CASSPFSATGNTIYF. This chain links TRBV13 with TRBJ1-3; D unresolved. With 5 bases removed from V and 4 bases from J, the gap between germline ends came to 15 bases. CDR1 and CDR2 (germline): PRHDT, FYEKMQ (reference sequence). The CDR3 is 15 amino acids.

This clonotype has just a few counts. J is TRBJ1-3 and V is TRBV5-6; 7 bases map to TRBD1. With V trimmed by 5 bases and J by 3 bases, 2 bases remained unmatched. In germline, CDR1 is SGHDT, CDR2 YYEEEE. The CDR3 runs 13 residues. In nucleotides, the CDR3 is TGTGCCAGCAGAAGGGACAGTGGAAACACCATATATTTT. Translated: CASRRDSGNTIYF.

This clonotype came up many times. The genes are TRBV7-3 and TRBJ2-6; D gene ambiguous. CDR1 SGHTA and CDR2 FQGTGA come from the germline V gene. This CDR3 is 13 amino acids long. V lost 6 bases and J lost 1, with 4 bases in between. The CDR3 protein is CASRGSGANVLTF. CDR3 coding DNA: TGTGCCAGCAGGGGTTCTGGGGCCAACGTCCTGACTTTC. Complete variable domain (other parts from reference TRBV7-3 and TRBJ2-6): GAGVSQTPSNKVTEKGKYVELRCDPISGHTALYWYRQSLGQGPEFLIYFQGTGAADDSGLPNDRFFAVRPEGSVSTLKIQRTERGDSAVYLCASRGSGANVLTFGAGSRLTVL.

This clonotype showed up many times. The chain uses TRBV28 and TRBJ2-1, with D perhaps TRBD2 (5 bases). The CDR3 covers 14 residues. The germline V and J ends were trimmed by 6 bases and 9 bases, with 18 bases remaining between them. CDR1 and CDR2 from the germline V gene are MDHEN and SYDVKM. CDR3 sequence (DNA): TGTGCCAGCAGCCCGGCGGGCTTAGGCGGTGAGCAGTTCTTC. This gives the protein CASSPAGLGGEQFF.